This TCR beta chain appears in the sequencing data of a study of blood T cell repertoires in COVID-19 (dated by TCRdb to the early 2020s). Regarding the research as a whole: The collaborator samples originated in the United States, Italy and Spain and spanned the acute and convalescent phases of COVID-19. Subjects who had been exposed to COVID-19, were actively infected with it, or had recovered from it provided the deeply sampled blood TCRbeta repertoires that made up the dataset. The samples were drawn from two sources: the first 160 participants of the ongoing ImmuneRACE study, and some 1,300 subjects contributed by 6 global collaborators. The material from the prospective study consisted of cDNA or gDNA derived from T cells, B-cell-depleted T cells, or PBMCs. A de-identified subject ID, COVID-19 status, age in years and sex were almost always included in the sample metadata. HLA class I and class II types, where available, came from metadata supplied by the sample provider rather than from assay-based typing. The repertoires were released in a freely available public database meant as a resource for research on the immune response to SARS-CoV-2. The full study reports these points: The quantity of clinical and demographic metadata differed by source and by participant and was supplied without curation.

On this clone itself: Which antigen it targets is not known. No base-level quality is on record; no much larger clone is a single base apart.

The immunoSEQ Assay, a bias-controlled multiplex PCR, was used to amplify TCRbeta CDR3 regions from genomic DNA. Per the original workflow: The number of nucleated cells in each sample was estimated by amplification of reference gene primers within the assay. To quantify the absolute abundance of each unique TCRbeta CDR3 rearrangement, sequence reads were collapsed and filtered. For each sample, productive Simpson clonality was calculated as the square root of Simpson's diversity index over productive rearrangements. TCRdb stores this immuneACCESS table with in-frame sequences only. Part of the clones is absent; in the studies checked, under half of the shortfall reflects unresolved V genes, and no reason is known for the rest. V, J and clone size derive from that table, while D and trimming were established from the DNA sequence. Within this sample are tens of thousands of clones, with approximately 86% of them counted one time only. The ten top clones hold 15% of the sample.

The germline V gene gives CDR1 as SGHRS and CDR2 as YFSETQ. Trimming takes 0 bases from V and 6 bases from J, and the germline ends sit 22 bases apart. There are 17 amino acids in the CDR3, from cysteine to phenylalanine inclusive. Solely the CDR3 DNA is kept, with 51 bases framed from the first base. Whole blood was collected in K2EDTA tubes by collaborating institutions according to the institutions' own protocols. For TCRbeta analysis, collaborators shipped samples in one of three forms: frozen whole blood, isolated PBMCs, or DNA extracted from either of those sample types. This chain is built from TRBV5-1 and TRBJ2-7; the D gene is perhaps TRBD1, on 5 matching bases. Input material: peripheral blood. The TCR comes from a male donor with acute or convalescent COVID-19. The CDR3 corresponds to CASSLGVNHQQVPEQYF. The sequenced DNA is TGCGCCAGCAGCTTGGGGGTGAACCATCAACAGGTTCCCGAGCAGTACTTC.